These 22 T cell receptor beta chains were all obtained from the same sample, sequenced in a study of shared clonotypes between healthy human individuals. Generated by immunoSEQ multiplex PCR, the TCRdb table keeps only in-frame clones and is missing some. The sample holds a few hundred thousand clones; 65% are singletons and the top ten take roughly 10%. Sequencing input: memory CD4+ T cells sorted from blood. Subset specified: CD45RA-negative fraction. Receptors were obtained from a man in his thirties or forties in good health.

The chain has TRBV13 and TRBJ2-3, with 7 bases matching TRBD1. Per germline, CDR1 PRHDT and CDR2 FYEKMQ (reference sequence). Germline trimming cut 3 bases from V and 6 bases from J; bases unmatched to any gene: 6. The CDR3 has 14 amino acids. CDR3: CASSLNRGSDTQYF. In DNA form, the CDR3 reads TGTGCCAGCAGCTTGAACAGGGGATCTGATACGCAGTATTTT.

This chain links TRBV7-3 with TRBJ2-1; 9 bases agree with TRBD1. CDR3 length: 15 amino acids. Germline values: CDR1 SGHTA, CDR2 FQGTGA. With V trimmed by 1 base and J by 8 bases, 6 bases remained unmatched. CDR3 in amino acids: CASSLRDRAKDEQFF. DNA for the CDR3: TGTGCCAGCAGCTTAAGGGACAGGGCGAAAGATGAGCAGTTCTTC.

The chain carries TRBV4-1 and TRBJ1-5, with TRBD1 as a possible D gene (6 bases). The CDR3 sequence is 16 residues long. The V gene lost 0 bases and the J gene lost 3 bases, with 12 bases spanning the gap. The germline V gene encodes CDR1 MGHRA and CDR2 YSYEKL. The CDR3: CASSQESGAANQPQHF. In DNA form, the CDR3 reads TGCGCCAGCAGCCAAGAGTCAGGGGCGGCCAATCAGCCCCAGCATTTT.

The chain links TRBV9 to TRBJ2-3; no clear D. With 0 bases removed from V and 4 bases from J, the gap between germline ends came to 6 bases. The CDR3 extends over 13 amino acids. Germline V lookup: CDR1 SGDLS, CDR2 YYNGEE. CDR3 residues: CASSVGVADTQYF. The DNA of the CDR3 is TGTGCCAGCAGCGTAGGTGTCGCAGATACGCAGTATTTT.

This chain joins TRBV7-2 and TRBJ2-7; TRBD2 agrees at 10 bases. From germline, CDR1 is SGHTA and CDR2 FQGNSA. The CDR3 contains 16 residues. The ends lost 0 bases at V and 4 bases at J; junction bases unmatched: 6. The CDR3 sequence: CASSLALLAGAYEQYF. DNA of the CDR3: TGTGCCAGCAGCTTAGCGCTTCTAGCGGGAGCTTACGAGCAGTACTTC.

The chain is built from TRBV11-3 and TRBJ2-2; D gene unclear. The germline gives CDR1 SGHNT, CDR2 YENEEA. CDR3 length: 13 amino acids. Between the trimmed V and J ends, which lost 5 bases and 4 bases, there was a span of 8 bases. CDR3 nucleotide sequence: TGTGCCAGCAGCGTCAGGAGCACCGGGGAGCTGTTTTTT. Protein sequence: CASSVRSTGELFF.

The chain joins TRBV11-3 to TRBJ2-1, with D possibly matching TRBD2 (5 bases). CDR1 and CDR2 (germline): SGHNT, YENEEA. V lost 4 bases to trimming and J lost 5 bases, with 9 bases between them. This CDR3 spans 13 amino acids. For the CDR3, the DNA is TGTGCCAGCAGCTCGCGGGCGAACAATGAGCAGTTCTTC. This codes for CASSSRANNEQFF.

The chain uses TRBV7-2 and TRBJ2-7, with 12 bases identical to TRBD2. Looked up from germline, CDR1 is SGHTA and CDR2 is FQGNSA. The CDR3 has 15 residues. V shed 3 bases and J 3 bases; nucleotides not matched to a gene: 3. CDR3 protein: CASSFLAGGVYEQYF. The DNA for the CDR3 is TGTGCCAGCAGCTTCCTAGCGGGAGGGGTCTACGAGCAGTACTTC.

The rearrangement uses TRBV28 and TRBJ1-4, with D possibly matching TRBD1 (6 bases). Deletions cut 8 bases from V and 0 bases from J, with 16 bases between. This CDR3 is built from 16 residues. Germline V CDR1 and CDR2: MDHEN, SYDVKM. The CDR3 region is CASYKGGGPTNEKLFF. In DNA form, the CDR3 reads TGTGCCAGCTACAAAGGGGGGGGACCAACTAATGAAAAACTGTTTTTT.

The gene calls are TRBV7-3 and TRBJ1-1; maybe TRBD1 (5 bases). The CDR3 sequence is 12 residues long. CDR1 SGHTA and CDR2 FQGTGA come from the germline V gene. Trimming removed 6 bases from V and 10 bases from J, with 15 bases in between. The DNA for the CDR3 is TGTGCCAGCAGTTACCCCGGGGGGGGAGCTTTCTTT. Protein sequence: CASSYPGGGAFF. Using reference TRBV7-3 and TRBJ1-1 for the parts outside the CDR3, the full variable domain is GAGVSQTPSNKVTEKGKYVELRCDPISGHTALYWYRQSLGQGPEFLIYFQGTGAADDSGLPNDRFFAVRPEGSVSTLKIQRTERGDSAVYLCASSYPGGGAFFGQGTRLTVV.

The chain joins TRBV7-9 to TRBJ2-7; 7 bases fit TRBD1. With V trimmed by 6 bases and J by 0 bases, 5 bases remained unmatched. Germline CDR1 SEHNR, CDR2 FQNEAQ (reference sequence). The CDR3 is 14 amino acids. The CDR3 reads CASSPQGSSYEQYF. CDR3 in DNA: TGTGCCAGCAGTCCACAGGGGAGCTCCTACGAGCAGTACTTC.

The chain carries TRBV19 and TRBJ1-1, with a weak D call TRBD1 (5 bases). V lost 4 bases, J lost 5 bases, and 17 bases lay in between. Looked up from germline, CDR1 is LNHDA and CDR2 is SQIVND (reference sequence). The CDR3 is 15 residues long. In DNA, the CDR3 is TGTGCCAGTAGTAAAGGTCGTGGCGGGGGGACTGAAGCTTTCTTT. Protein sequence: CASSKGRGGGTEAFF.

The rearrangement links TRBV5-1 to TRBJ2-5, with D perhaps TRBD1 (6 bases). Germline CDR1 reads SGHRS; CDR2 reads YFSETQ. The CDR3 extends over 14 amino acids. Trimming took off 2 bases at V and 3 bases at J, with 11 bases between the two ends. CDR3 loop: CASSFGDTEETQYF. As DNA, the CDR3 is TGCGCCAGCAGCTTCGGGGACACAGAAGAGACCCAGTACTTC. Full variable domain (outside the CDR3, taken from reference TRBV5-1 and TRBJ2-5): KAGVTQTPRYLIKTRGQQVTLSCSPISGHRSVSWYQQTPGQGLQFLFEYFSETQRNKGNFPGRFSGRQFSNSRSEMNVSTLELGDSALYLCASSFGDTEETQYFGPGTRLLVL.

This rearrangement joins TRBV29-1 to TRBJ2-1; tentatively, D is TRBD2 (7 bases). Between the trimmed V and J ends, which lost 4 bases and 5 bases, there was a span of 21 bases. There are 16 residues in the CDR3. The germline CDR1 and CDR2 sequences are SQVTM and ANQGSEA. Written as DNA, the CDR3 is TGCAGCGTTGCTAAAAGGGGGGGAGGGCCCGACAATGAGCAGTTCTTC. Translated, it gives CSVAKRGGGPDNEQFF.

The chain couples TRBV15 to TRBJ2-1, with TRBD2 identical over 12 bases. CDR1 is LNHNV, CDR2 YYDKDF, per germline (reference sequence). The CDR3 has 15 amino acids. With V trimmed by 2 bases and J by 7 bases, 3 bases remained unmatched. DNA for the CDR3: TGTGCCACCAGCAGACTAGCGGGAGGGGTTAATGAGCAGTTCTTC. The encoded protein is CATSRLAGGVNEQFF.

For this clone: Other DNA sequences in the sample encode the same CDR3. V is TRBV14 and J is TRBJ1-1; 8 bases agree with TRBD1. The germline CDR1 and CDR2 sequences are SGHDN and FVKESK. Trimming took 4 bases from V and 1 from J; bases not matched to a gene: 5. This CDR3 comprises 15 residues. The CDR3 region is CASSLRTGRNTEAFF. The CDR3 nucleotides are TGTGCCAGCAGCCTACGGACAGGGAGGAACACTGAAGCTTTCTTT.

The rearrangement uses TRBV7-2 and TRBJ2-2, with 8 bases fitting TRBD2. CDR3 length equals 16 residues. Unmatched junction bases numbered 6, after V lost 5 bases and J lost 1 base. Germline V gene lookup returns CDR1 SGHTA and CDR2 FQGNSA. CDR3: CASSRSSGLNTGELFF. In DNA form, the CDR3 reads TGTGCCAGCAGCCGTTCTAGCGGGTTGAACACCGGGGAGCTGTTTTTT.

The chain recombines TRBV18 with TRBJ2-6, with 8 bases matching TRBD1. CDR3 size: 18 residues. Germline values: CDR1 KGHSH, CDR2 LQKENI. V gave up 3 bases and J gave up 0 bases; unmatched junction bases: 7. The DNA for the CDR3 is TGTGCCAGCTCACCGCTAGGGACAGGCGTCTCTGGGGCCAACGTCCTGACTTTC. This sequence encodes CASSPLGTGVSGANVLTF.

In this sample, this clone turned up a few times. The chain recombines TRBV18 with TRBJ2-5; tentative D call: TRBD1 (5 bases). The V end lost 6 bases, the J end lost 2 bases, and 13 bases lay between the germline ends. Germline CDR1 is KGHSH and CDR2 is LQKENI. This CDR3 comprises 14 residues. CDR3 in DNA: TGTGCCAGCTCCAAGACAGATACTCAAGAGACCCAGTACTTC. It specifies CASSKTDTQETQYF. Full variable domain (missing parts from reference TRBV18 and TRBJ2-5): NAGVMQNPRHLVRRRGQEARLRCSPMKGHSHVYWYRQLPEEGLKFMVYLQKENIIDESGMPKERFSAEFPKEGPSILRIQQVVRGDSAAYFCASSKTDTQETQYFGPGTRLLVL.

V and J are TRBV18 and TRBJ2-1, with a weak D call TRBD2 (6 bases). Germline V gene lookup returns CDR1 KGHSH and CDR2 LQKENI. The ends were cut back, 0 bases at V and 6 bases at J, with 12 bases in the middle. The CDR3 length is 15 residues. The CDR3 loop reads CASSPPGRGTNEQFF. The CDR3 DNA reads as TGTGCCAGCTCACCACCAGGACGGGGGACCAATGAGCAGTTCTTC.

The chain is built from TRBV19 and TRBJ2-7; D is undetermined. CDR1 LNHDA and CDR2 SQIVND come from the germline V gene (reference sequence). CDR3 size: 15 residues. V dropped 0 bases and J dropped 7 bases, with 16 bases sitting between them. The CDR3 reads CASSIEGPRDGEQYF. DNA of the CDR3: TGTGCCAGTAGTATAGAAGGGCCGCGAGATGGGGAGCAGTACTTC.

J is TRBJ2-2 and V is TRBV6-4; 10 bases are a match to TRBD2. CDR1 MRHNA and CDR2 SNTAGT come from the germline V gene. This CDR3 is 17 amino acids long. With 6 bases clipped from V and 6 bases from J, the junction kept 13 bases outside the gene matches. This CDR3 is CASRIATSGPSPGELFF. For the CDR3, the DNA is TGTGCCAGCAGGATCGCGACTAGCGGGCCGTCTCCCGGGGAGCTGTTTTTT.